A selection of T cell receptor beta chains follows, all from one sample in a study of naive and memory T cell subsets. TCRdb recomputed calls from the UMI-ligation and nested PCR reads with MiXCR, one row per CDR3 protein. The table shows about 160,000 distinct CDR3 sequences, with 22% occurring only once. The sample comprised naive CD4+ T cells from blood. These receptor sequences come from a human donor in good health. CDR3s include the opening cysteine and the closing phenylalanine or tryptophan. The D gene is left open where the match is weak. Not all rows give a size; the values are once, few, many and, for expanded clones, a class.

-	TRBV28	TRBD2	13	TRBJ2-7	TGTGCCAGCAGTTCTGGTCCCGGGAGGGAGCAGTACTTC	CASSSGPGREQYF
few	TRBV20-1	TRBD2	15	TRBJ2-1	TGCAGTGCTAGGCCAGCGGGAGGGCCAGACAATGAGCAGTTCTTC	CSARPAGGPDNEQFF
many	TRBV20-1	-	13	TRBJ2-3	TGCAGTGCTCAGCTAACCAGCACAGATACGCAGTATTTT	CSAQLTSTDTQYF
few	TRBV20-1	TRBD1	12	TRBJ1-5	TGCAGTGTAGGGACAGTCAATCAGCCCCAGCATTTT	CSVGTVNQPQHF
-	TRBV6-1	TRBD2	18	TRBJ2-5	TGTGCCAGCAGCTTGGGCCCAGGACTAGCGGGAGTTACGGAGACCCAGTACTTC	CASSLGPGLAGVTETQYF
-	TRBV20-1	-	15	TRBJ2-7	TGCAGTGCTAGAGAGGCTACCTGGGGAGACTACGAGCAGTACTTC	CSAREATWGDYEQYF
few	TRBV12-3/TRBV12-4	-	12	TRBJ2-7	TGTGCCAGCAGATGGGAATCCTACGAGCAGTACTTC	CASRWESYEQYF
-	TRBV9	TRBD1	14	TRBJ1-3	TGTGCCAGCAGTGGACAGGGGGCGCGGAACACCATATATTTT	CASSGQGARNTIYF
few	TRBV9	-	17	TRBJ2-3	TGTGCCAGCAGCGTAGGCGCCGGGACAAGGTCATCAGATACGCAGTATTTT	CASSVGAGTRSSDTQYF
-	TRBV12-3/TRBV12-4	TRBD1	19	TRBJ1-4	TGTGCCAGCAGTTTAAAAATACGTGGGACAGGGAGTTCGAGCGACAAACTGTTTTTT	CASSLKIRGTGSSSDKLFF
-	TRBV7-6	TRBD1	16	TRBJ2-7	TGTGCCAGCAGCTTAGGGCCGGGACAGGGCTCCTACGAGCAGTACTTC	CASSLGPGQGSYEQYF